The T cell receptor beta chain described here comes from a study of shared clonotypes between healthy human individuals. Study-level findings and limits: Among the subsets, naive ones generally showed larger estimated richness than memory ones.

The repertoire was sequenced with immunoSEQ multiplex PCR; TCRdb's copy has only in-frame clones and lacks some. Counted here are over 1.4 million clones, 96% occurring once; the ten biggest clones make up over 1%. The V gene lost 6 bases and the J gene lost 0 bases, with 9 bases spanning the gap. This CDR3 is 14 amino acids long. From germline, CDR1 is SGDLS and CDR2 YYNGEE. With regard to this clone: The target antigen is unknown.

The clonotype was recovered from a man younger than 40 in good health. V is TRBV9 and J is TRBJ2-2, with a possible D match to TRBD1 (5 bases). Sequenced sample: naive CD4+ T cells sorted from blood. Subset specified: CD45RA+ positively selected. DNA for the CDR3: TGTGCCAGCAAAGGGGAAGCGAACACCGGGGAGCTGTTTTTT. Protein product: CASKGEANTGELFF.